The 16 T cell receptor beta chains below come from one sample, sequenced in a study of shared clonotypes between healthy human individuals. The repertoire was sequenced with immunoSEQ multiplex PCR; TCRdb's copy has only in-frame clones and lacks some. The sample includes roughly 450,000 clones, 70% to 80% seen only once; the top ten take under 15%. The sample was PBMCs. The receptors come from a woman aged 35 to 49 in good health. Some clones in this sample may be carry-over from other donors' samples.

The CDR3 region has the DNA TGTGCCAGCAGCTTTCCGGACCTAGAGCAGTTCTTC. This gives the protein CASSFPDLEQFF. The chain employs TRBV7-2 and TRBJ2-1; D gene uncertain. The CDR3 loop spans 12 amino acids. V dropped 3 bases and J dropped 10 bases, with 10 bases sitting between them. Germline assignment: CDR1 SGHTA and CDR2 FQGNSA.

Points on this clone: The same CDR3 can be traced to other DNA sequences in this sample. The rearrangement joins TRBV30 to TRBJ2-3; weak D call: TRBD1 (5 bases). The germline V and J ends were trimmed by 0 bases and 3 bases, with 7 bases remaining between them. Germline V gene lookup returns CDR1 GTSNPN and CDR2 SVGIG (reference sequence). This CDR3 contains 13 residues. The CDR3 nucleotides read TGTGCCTGGAGTGTTAGGGGTACAGATACGCAGTATTTT. Translating it yields CAWSVRGTDTQYF.

This chain connects TRBV30 to TRBJ2-7; D is unresolved. V lost 0 bases and J lost 6, with 12 bases in between. CDR3 length: 13 amino acids. CDR1 GTSNPN and CDR2 SVGIG come from the germline V gene (reference sequence). The CDR3 loop is CAWSVQPLGEQYF. DNA of the CDR3: TGTGCCTGGAGTGTACAACCACTCGGCGAGCAGTACTTC.

A remark on this clone: A much larger clone lies one base from this, so it may be a read error. The chain couples TRBV7-9 to TRBJ2-1; 11 nucleotides line up with TRBD2. CDR1 SEHNR and CDR2 FQNEAQ come from the germline V gene (reference sequence). CDR3 length: 14 residues. The V and J ends lost 6 bases and 3 bases, in that order; junction bases with no gene match: 1. CDR3 sequence (DNA): TGTGCCAGCAGAGGGACTAGCGGCTACAATGAGCAGTTCTTC. It is translated as CASRGTSGYNEQFF.

V usage is TRBV27 and J usage is TRBJ1-4, with D hard to call. Looked up from germline, CDR1 is MNHEY and CDR2 is SMNVEV (reference sequence). V was clipped by 3 bases and J by 10 bases, with 15 bases between them. This CDR3 is built from 14 residues. CDR3 in amino acids: CASSFARTQGKLFF. CDR3 DNA sequence: TGTGCCAGCAGTTTCGCCAGGACCCAAGGAAAACTGTTTTTT. Full variable domain (remainder filled in from reference TRBV27 and TRBJ1-4): EAQVTQNPRYLITVTGKKLTVTCSQNMNHEYMSWYRQDPGLGLRQIYYSMNVEVTDKGDVPEGYKVSRKEKRNFPLILESPSPNQTSLYFCASSFARTQGKLFFGSGTQLSVL.

The chain uses TRBV19 and TRBJ1-5; 9 nucleotides agree with TRBD1. The length of the CDR3 is 17 residues. The germline gives CDR1 LNHDA, CDR2 SQIVND (reference sequence). V shed 4 bases, J shed 0 bases, and the junction held 7 bases outside the gene matches. CDR3 loop: CASSTGQGRYSNQPQHF. CDR3 DNA sequence: TGTGCCAGTAGTACCGGACAGGGGCGGTATAGCAATCAGCCCCAGCATTTT.

The chain joins TRBV7-6 to TRBJ2-5; no firm D call. V dropped 1 base and J dropped 6 bases, with 6 bases sitting between them. This CDR3 contains 12 residues. The germline V gene has CDR1 SGHVS and CDR2 FNYEAQ. CDR3 residues: CASSLGEKTQYF. Here the CDR3 DNA reads TGTGCCAGCAGCTTAGGGGAAAAGACCCAGTACTTC.

This chain uses TRBV10-2 with TRBJ1-1; D possibly corresponds to TRBD1 (5 bases). Germline CDR1 reads WSHSY; CDR2 reads SAAADI. The CDR3 covers 13 residues. V was trimmed by 4 bases and J by 7 bases, leaving 13 bases between them. This chain's CDR3 is CASSVSGLDEAFF. The DNA for the CDR3 is TGCGCCAGCAGTGTGTCAGGGCTAGATGAAGCTTTCTTT.

V gene TRBV4-1 combines with J gene TRBJ2-7; TRBD2 agrees at 8 bases. Germline CDR1 and CDR2: MGHRA and YSYEKL. Trimming cost V 1 base and J 5 bases; bases outside gene matches: 10. This CDR3 is 16 amino acids long. The DNA for the CDR3 is TGCGCCAGCAGCCAAGTGGCCGGGGGGGGGAGAGACGAGCAGTACTTC. Translating gives CASSQVAGGGRDEQYF.

This clone was seen just once. Other DNA sequences of this sample code for an identical CDR3. The J gene is TRBJ2-1, the V gene TRBV7-9; a weak D match, TRBD1 (6 bases). The V gene's germline CDR1 is SEHNR and CDR2 FQNEAQ (reference sequence). CDR3 size: 15 residues. V gave up 5 bases and J gave up 0 bases, with 11 bases separating them. The CDR3 coding sequence is TGTGCCAGCAGCCCCGACAGGAGCTCCTACAATGAGCAGTTCTTC. It codes for CASSPDRSSYNEQFF.

This clone occurred a few times. This rearrangement joins TRBV25-1 to TRBJ1-4, with a weak D call TRBD1 (5 bases). Per the germline V gene, CDR1 is MGHDK and CDR2 is SYGVNS. V lost 3 bases and J lost 7, with 15 bases in between. The CDR3 length is 15 residues. The CDR3 is CASSEGGRGGEKLFF. The CDR3 region has the DNA TGTGCCAGCAGTGAGGGGGGGAGGGGCGGTGAAAAACTGTTTTTT.

This chain connects TRBV2 to TRBJ2-2, with D perhaps assigned TRBD1 or TRBD2 (5 bases each). V lost 5 bases to trimming and J lost 5 bases, with 12 bases between them. Germline assignment: CDR1 SNHLY and CDR2 FYNNEI. This CDR3 has 14 amino acids. The CDR3 spells CASSLGRGTGELFF. CDR3 nucleotides: TGTGCCAGCAGTCTGGGACGAGGAACCGGGGAGCTGTTTTTT.

This rearrangement joins TRBV27 to TRBJ1-1; TRBD1 matches at 8 bases. Looked up from germline, CDR1 is MNHEY and CDR2 is SMNVEV (reference sequence). This CDR3 has 14 residues. J lost 4 bases, V lost 1 base, and 2 bases had no gene match. The CDR3 DNA reads as TGTGCCAGCAGTTTATACAGGGGGGGCACTGAAGCTTTCTTT. Its translation is CASSLYRGGTEAFF.

The V gene is TRBV7-8, the J gene TRBJ2-6; 7 nucleotides line up with TRBD1. Per the germline V gene, CDR1 is SGHVS and CDR2 is FQNEAQ. The CDR3 consists of 16 residues. Germline trimming cut 0 bases from V and 2 bases from J; bases unmatched to any gene: 1. CDR3 DNA: TGTGCCAGCAGCTTAGCCGGGACAGCTGGGGCCAACGTCCTGACTTTC. Translating it yields CASSLAGTAGANVLTF.

The chain has TRBV6-5 and TRBJ2-5; D gene ambiguous. The CDR3 has 13 residues. V was shortened by 7 bases and J by 2 bases, with 11 bases between the two germline ends. Germline CDR1 and CDR2: MNHEY and SVGAGI. The CDR3 protein is CASNGRFQETQYF. Written as DNA, the CDR3 is TGTGCCAGCAACGGACGGTTTCAAGAGACCCAGTACTTC.

V gene TRBV6-5 combines with J gene TRBJ1-2; D gene uncertain. The CDR3 totals 16 residues. CDR1 MNHEY and CDR2 SVGAGI come from the germline V gene. The V and J ends lost 4 bases and 2 bases respectively, with 17 bases between them. In nucleotides, the CDR3 is TGTGCCAGCAGTTCCCCCAGGACGGGAGCCAACTATGGCTACACCTTC. Its protein is CASSSPRTGANYGYTF.